Below are 6 T cell receptor beta chains sequenced from a single sample in a study of T cell responses to AZD1222 COVID-19 vaccine (dated by TCRdb to the early 2020s). Reading the label with the study, this specimen's time point is: baseline before first vaccination. Libraries were prepared through the immunoSEQ multiplex PCR assay. Entries here come from immuneACCESS through TCRdb and include only in-frame sequences with V and J called. Some clones fail to appear in such tables; in the studies checked, an unresolved V gene covers under half of the shortfall, and the cause of the remainder is unknown. This sample comprises around 140,000 clones, about 93% of them detected only once. The ten largest clones capture 5% to 6.5% of the sample. This sample comprised peripheral blood, obtained on day 0 of AZD1222 vaccination. The receptors derive from an adult in good health.

The chain carries TRBV3-1 (or the pseudogene TRBV3-2) and TRBJ2-7; D is perhaps TRBD1 (5 bases). CDR3 size: 12 residues. The V gene lost 6 bases and the J gene lost 1 base, with 7 bases spanning the gap. The germline gives CDR1 LGHDT, CDR2 YNNKEL (reference sequence). The CDR3 is CASRGPSYEQYF. Written as DNA, the CDR3 is TGTGCCAGCAGGGGGCCTTCCTACGAGCAGTACTTC.

This chain uses TRBV9 with TRBJ1-2; D call uncertain. Trimming pared 1 base from V and 4 bases from J, leaving 8 bases between. The germline gives CDR1 SGDLS, CDR2 YYNGEE. This CDR3 spans 13 amino acids. DNA of the CDR3: TGTGCCAGCAGCGTAAACAACGCCTATGGCTACACCTTC. Translation: CASSVNNAYGYTF.

V and J are TRBV7-9 and TRBJ2-5; the D is unclear. The germline V gene has CDR1 SEHNR and CDR2 FQNEAQ (reference sequence). CDR3 length: 13 amino acids. Trimming shortened V by 0 bases and J by 5 bases, and 7 bases separated the two germline ends. CDR3 in DNA: TGTGCCAGCAGCTTAGCGGGCTCGGAGACCCAGTACTTC. It codes for CASSLAGSETQYF.

The V and J genes are TRBV6-5 and TRBJ1-3, with TRBD1 identical over 7 bases. Germline V gene sequence: CDR1 MNHEY, CDR2 SVGAGI. The CDR3 covers 16 residues. The V and J ends lost 2 bases and 4 bases, in that order; junction bases with no gene match: 8. The CDR3: CASSYPGGHWGNTIYF. The CDR3 bases are TGTGCCAGCAGTTACCCAGGGGGGCACTGGGGAAACACCATATATTTT.

This clone has a single count. The J gene is TRBJ1-4, the V gene TRBV3-1 (or the pseudogene TRBV3-2); TRBD1 is a possible D gene (6 bases). The CDR3 is 14 amino acids. V lost 4 bases to trimming and J lost 8 bases, with 14 bases between them. CDR1 and CDR2 from the germline V gene are LGHDT and YNNKEL (reference sequence). The CDR3 coding sequence is TGTGCCAGCAGCCCACACAGGGTAGCGGAAAAACTGTTTTTT. Amino acids: CASSPHRVAEKLFF.

The rearrangement links TRBV5-1 to TRBJ2-7, with D tentatively TRBD1 (5 bases). The V and J ends lost 0 bases and 3 bases respectively, with 13 bases between them. This CDR3 region has 15 residues. CDR1 and CDR2 (germline): SGHRS, YFSETQ. The CDR3 is CASSLGSGIYYEQYF. The CDR3 DNA is TGCGCCAGCAGCTTGGGATCAGGGATATACTACGAGCAGTACTTC.